The sequence of this T cell receptor (beta chain) was determined in a study of blood T cells in healthy people across ages. The CDR3 contains 18 residues. J gave up 2 bases and V 4 bases, and 10 bases lay outside the gene matches. The germline CDR1 and CDR2 sequences are SGHVS and FNYEAQ. A single count supports this clonotype. Then a second PCR, running about 6 to 11 cycles, was carried out with a sample-barcoded 5' primer and a J-beta primer mix. TCRdb re-called the 5' RACE reads with MiXCR, one entry per CDR3 protein. Of over 600,000 distinct CDR3 sequences detected, more than 50% appear once; the ten largest clones hold roughly 24%.

The chain couples TRBV7-6 to TRBJ2-7; 14 bases line up with TRBD2. The clonotype comes from a man between 40 and 49 years old in good health. Sequencing was done on a sample of blood. The chain's CDR3 is CASSSGTSGSVGPYEQYF. In DNA form, the CDR3 reads TGTGCCAGCAGCTCTGGGACTAGCGGGAGTGTCGGTCCCTACGAGCAGTACTTC.